This TCR beta chain was documented in a study of blood T cell repertoires in COVID-19. This CDR3 is built from 12 residues. Germline-derived CDR1 and CDR2 are SGHRS and YFSETQ. J was trimmed by 5 bases and V by 4 bases; bases with no gene match: 3. This table comes from immunoSEQ multiplex PCR, and its TCRdb copy is limited to in-frame clones, with some not included. The repertoire holds about 180,000 clones, with 70% to 90% as singletons. The chain recombines TRBV5-1 with TRBJ2-7; 7 positions agree with TRBD1. This sequence originates from a man aged 55 to 70 with acute or convalescent COVID-19. Sequencing input: peripheral blood. The CDR3 DNA follows: TGCGCCAGCAGCGTCGACAGGGACGAGCAGTACTTC. As protein: CASSVDRDEQYF.